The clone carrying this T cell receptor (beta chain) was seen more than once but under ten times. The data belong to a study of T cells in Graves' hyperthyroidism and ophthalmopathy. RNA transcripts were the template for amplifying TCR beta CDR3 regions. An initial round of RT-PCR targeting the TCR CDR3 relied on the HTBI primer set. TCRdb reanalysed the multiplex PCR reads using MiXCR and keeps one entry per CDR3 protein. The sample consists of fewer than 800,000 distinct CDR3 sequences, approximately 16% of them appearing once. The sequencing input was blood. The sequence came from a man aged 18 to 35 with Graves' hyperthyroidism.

This CDR3 is CASSLASLEGYTF. The CDR3 DNA follows: TGTGCCAGCAGCTTAGCTAGCTTGGAAGGCTACACCTTC. The chain uses TRBV7-8 and TRBJ1-2, with D unclear. Germline CDR1 SGHVS, CDR2 FQNEAQ. This CDR3 region has 13 residues. Trimming left V 0 bases short and J 8 bases short, with 10 bases between.